This T cell receptor beta chain was documented in a study of cytomegalovirus exposure and HLA in healthy donors. Study findings and constraints: Using a false discovery rate of 0.05, a later analysis showed that around 16,000 TCR beta sequences were associated with HLA alleles. CMV serostatus was the sole immune exposure data available. The authors listed 164 TCR beta chains as cytomegalovirus-associated.

The PCR contained 60 Vbeta and 13 Jbeta primers. Produced via immunoSEQ multiplex PCR; TCRdb's table is partial and in-frame only. The data contain about 38,000 clones, about 66% of them singletons. Nominally healthy donors were sampled, though unrecorded immune exposures were likely. With respect to this clone: Its matching antigen is unknown.

Germline assignment: CDR1 KGHSH and CDR2 LQKENI. This CDR3 has 15 residues. Losses at the gene ends were 6 bases for V and 7 bases for J; bases not matched to a gene: 5. The rearrangement uses TRBV18 and TRBJ1-6, with 11 bases aligning to TRBD1. This TCR derives from a man aged 45-65 years in good health and CMV-seropositive. The sample taken for sequencing was PBMCs. Written as DNA, the CDR3 is TGTGCCAGCTCCGGGACAGGGGGATCCAATTCACCCCTCCACTTT. Protein: CASSGTGGSNSPLHF.